This T cell receptor beta chain emerged from a study of OX40 agonist ivuxolimab in advanced cancers. Study at large: Head and neck, renal cell, melanoma or hepatocellular carcinoma were the cancers that dose-escalation patients had.

With regard to this clone: Its antigen is not known.

Study outcomes and limitations: There was clonal expansion of CD4+ and CD8+ blood T cells by week 6 at 0.1 to 3.0 mg/kg. More expanded clones were found, on average, in CD8+ than in CD4+ T cells.

The CDR3 sequence is 14 residues long. V lost 2 bases and J lost 4, with 11 bases in between. The germline gives CDR1 MNHNY, CDR2 SVGAGI (reference sequence). The protocol was immunoSEQ multiplex PCR, while the TCRdb copy is restricted to in-frame clones and leaves out a portion. The sample yields roughly 34,000 clones, roughly nine tenths seen once. At baseline, cycle 4 day 1, and cycle 7 day 1, blood was sampled. The material was CD4+ or CD8+ T cells sorted from blood, obtained in a trial of the OX40 agonist ivuxolimab. The chain has TRBV6-6 and TRBJ2-5, with D possibly TRBD1 on 5 matching bases. The TCR sequence derives from an adult with an advanced solid tumor such as melanoma, head and neck, liver or kidney cancer. CDR3 sequence (DNA): TGTGCCAGCAGTTACCAAGGGGCTGGAGAGACCCAGTACTTC. Protein: CASSYQGAGETQYF.